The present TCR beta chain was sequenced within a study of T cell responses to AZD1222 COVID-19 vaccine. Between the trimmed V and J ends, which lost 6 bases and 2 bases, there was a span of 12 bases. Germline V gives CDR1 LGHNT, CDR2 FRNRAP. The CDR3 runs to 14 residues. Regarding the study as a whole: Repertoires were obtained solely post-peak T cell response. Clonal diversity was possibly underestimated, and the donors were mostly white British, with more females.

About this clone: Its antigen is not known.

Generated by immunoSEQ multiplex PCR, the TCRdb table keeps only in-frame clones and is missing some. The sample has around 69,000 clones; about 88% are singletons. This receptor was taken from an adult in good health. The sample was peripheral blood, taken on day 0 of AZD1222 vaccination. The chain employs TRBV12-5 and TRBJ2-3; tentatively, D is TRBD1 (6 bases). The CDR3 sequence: CASGLGHSTDTQYF. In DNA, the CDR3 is TGTGCTAGTGGCCTGGGACACTCCACAGATACGCAGTATTTT.